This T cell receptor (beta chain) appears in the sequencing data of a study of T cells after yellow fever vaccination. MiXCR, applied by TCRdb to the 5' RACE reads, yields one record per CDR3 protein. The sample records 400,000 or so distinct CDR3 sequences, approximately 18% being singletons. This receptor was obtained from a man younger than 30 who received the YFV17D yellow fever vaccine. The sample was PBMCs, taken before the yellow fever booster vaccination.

CDR3 sequence reads: CASSGPGSNEQFF. The DNA of the CDR3 is TGTGCCAGCAGTGGGCCGGGGAGCAATGAGCAGTTCTTC. The chain has TRBV3-1 and TRBJ2-1, with D maybe TRBD2 (5 bases). This CDR3 region has 13 residues. Trimming stripped 6 bases from V and 6 bases from J, with 12 bases between. From germline, CDR1 is LGHDT and CDR2 YNNKEL (reference sequence).